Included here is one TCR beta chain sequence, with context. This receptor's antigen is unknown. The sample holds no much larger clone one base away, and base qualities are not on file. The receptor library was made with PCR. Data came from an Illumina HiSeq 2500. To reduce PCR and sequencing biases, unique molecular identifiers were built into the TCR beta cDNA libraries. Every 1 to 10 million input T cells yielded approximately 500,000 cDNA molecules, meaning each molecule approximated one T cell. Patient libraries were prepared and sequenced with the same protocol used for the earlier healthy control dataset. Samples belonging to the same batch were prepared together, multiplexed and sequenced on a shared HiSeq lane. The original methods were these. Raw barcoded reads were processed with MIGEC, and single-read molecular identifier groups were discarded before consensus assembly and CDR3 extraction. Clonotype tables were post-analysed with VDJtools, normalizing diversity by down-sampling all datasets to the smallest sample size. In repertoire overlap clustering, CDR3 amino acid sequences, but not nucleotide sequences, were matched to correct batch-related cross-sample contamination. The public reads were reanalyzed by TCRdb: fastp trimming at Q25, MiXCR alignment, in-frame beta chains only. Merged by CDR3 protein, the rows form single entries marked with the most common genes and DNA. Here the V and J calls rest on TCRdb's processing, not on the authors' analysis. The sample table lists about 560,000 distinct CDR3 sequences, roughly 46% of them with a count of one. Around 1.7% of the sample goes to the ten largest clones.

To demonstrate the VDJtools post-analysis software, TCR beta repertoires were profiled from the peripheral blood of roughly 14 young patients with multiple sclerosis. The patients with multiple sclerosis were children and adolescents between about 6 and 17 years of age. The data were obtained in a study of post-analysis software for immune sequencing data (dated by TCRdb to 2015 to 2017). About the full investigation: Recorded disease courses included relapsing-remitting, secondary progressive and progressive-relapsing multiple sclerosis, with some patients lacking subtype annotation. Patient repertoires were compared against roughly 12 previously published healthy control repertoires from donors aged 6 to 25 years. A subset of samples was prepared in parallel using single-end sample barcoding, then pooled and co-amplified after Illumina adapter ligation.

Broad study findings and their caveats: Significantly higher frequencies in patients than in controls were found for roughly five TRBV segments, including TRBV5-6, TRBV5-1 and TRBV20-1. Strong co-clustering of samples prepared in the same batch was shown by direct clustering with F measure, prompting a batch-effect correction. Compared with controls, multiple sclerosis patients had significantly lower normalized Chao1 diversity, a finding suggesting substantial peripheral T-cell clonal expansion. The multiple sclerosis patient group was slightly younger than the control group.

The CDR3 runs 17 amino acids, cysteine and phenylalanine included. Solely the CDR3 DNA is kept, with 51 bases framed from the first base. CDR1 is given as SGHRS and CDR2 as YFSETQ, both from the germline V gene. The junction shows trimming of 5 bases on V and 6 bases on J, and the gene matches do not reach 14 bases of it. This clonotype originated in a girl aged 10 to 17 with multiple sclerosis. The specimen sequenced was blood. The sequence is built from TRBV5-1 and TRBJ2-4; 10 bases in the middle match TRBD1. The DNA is TGCGCCAGCAGTCTTACCCCTGACAGGGGGCACGCAAACATTCAGTACTTC. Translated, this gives CASSLTPDRGHANIQYF.